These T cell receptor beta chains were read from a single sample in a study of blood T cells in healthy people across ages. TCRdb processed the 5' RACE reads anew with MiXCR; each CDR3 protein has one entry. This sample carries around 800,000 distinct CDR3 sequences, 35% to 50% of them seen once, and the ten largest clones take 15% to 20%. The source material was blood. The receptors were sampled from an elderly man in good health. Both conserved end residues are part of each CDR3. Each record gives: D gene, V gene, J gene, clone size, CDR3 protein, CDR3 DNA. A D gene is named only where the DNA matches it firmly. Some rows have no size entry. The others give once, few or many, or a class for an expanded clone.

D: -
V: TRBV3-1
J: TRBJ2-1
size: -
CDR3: CASSQTLTRSSEQFF
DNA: TGTGCCAGCAGCCAAACACTGACTAGATCTAGTGAGCAGTTCTTC

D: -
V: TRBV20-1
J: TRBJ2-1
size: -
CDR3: CSADGLYNEQFF
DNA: TGCAGTGCTGATGGGCTTTACAATGAGCAGTTCTTC

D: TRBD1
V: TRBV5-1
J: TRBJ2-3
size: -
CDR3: CASRSGTGGLYSTDTQYF
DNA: TGCGCCAGCAGATCCGGGACAGGGGGCCTTTATAGCACAGATACGCAGTATTTT

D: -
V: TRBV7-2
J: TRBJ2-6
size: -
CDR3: CASSPARGANVLTF
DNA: TGTGCCAGCAGCCCCGCCAGGGGGGCCAACGTCCTGACTTTC

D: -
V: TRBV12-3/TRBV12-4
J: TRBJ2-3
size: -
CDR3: CASSFRLPADTQYF
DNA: TGTGCCAGCAGTTTTCGGCTGCCAGCAGATACGCAGTATTTT

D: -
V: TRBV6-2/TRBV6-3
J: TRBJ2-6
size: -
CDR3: CASRYFGTGANVLTF
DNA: TGTGCCAGCAGATACTTCGGTACCGGGGCCAACGTCCTGACTTTC

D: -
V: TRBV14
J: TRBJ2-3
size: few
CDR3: CASSQGNPGLRTDTQYF
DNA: TGTGCCAGCAGCCAAGGTAATCCGGGACTCCGCACAGATACGCAGTATTTT

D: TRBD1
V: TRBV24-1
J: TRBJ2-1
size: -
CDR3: CATSDYRQGEDEQFF
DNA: TGTGCCACCAGTGATTACAGACAGGGGGAGGATGAGCAGTTCTTC

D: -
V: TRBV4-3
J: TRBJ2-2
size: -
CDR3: CASSQDLWGQFANTGELFF
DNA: TGCGCCAGCAGCCAAGATCTTTGGGGCCAGTTCGCGAACACCGGGGAGCTGTTTTTT

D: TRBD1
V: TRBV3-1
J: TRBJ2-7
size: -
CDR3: CASSQDPDTGANQYF
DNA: TGTGCCAGCAGCCAAGATCCGGACACAGGGGCAAATCAGTACTTC

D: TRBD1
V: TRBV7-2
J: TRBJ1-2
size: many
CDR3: CASSRDRDYGYTF
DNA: TGTGCCAGCAGTAGGGACAGGGACTATGGCTACACCTTC

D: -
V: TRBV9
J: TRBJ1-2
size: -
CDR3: CASSPRLTVNYGYTF
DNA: TGTGCCAGCAGCCCCCGATTGACAGTTAACTATGGCTACACCTTC

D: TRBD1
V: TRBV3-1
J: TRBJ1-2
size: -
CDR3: CASSQEDRVGCGYTF
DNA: TGTGCCAGCAGCCAAGAGGACAGGGTGGGCTGTGGCTACACCTTC

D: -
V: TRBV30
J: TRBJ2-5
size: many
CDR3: CAWTIVEETQYF
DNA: TGTGCCTGGACTATCGTGGAGGAGACCCAGTACTTC

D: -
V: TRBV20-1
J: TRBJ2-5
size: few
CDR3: CSAEPGTIQETQYF
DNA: TGCAGTGCCGAGCCGGGGACGATCCAAGAGACCCAGTACTTC

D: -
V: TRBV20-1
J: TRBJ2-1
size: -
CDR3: CSARRRDEQFF
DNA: TGCAGTGCCAGACGGAGGGATGAGCAGTTCTTC

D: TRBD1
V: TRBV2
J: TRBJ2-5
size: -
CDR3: CASSYGQVGYETQYF
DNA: TGTGCCAGCAGCTACGGACAGGTGGGATACGAGACCCAGTACTTC

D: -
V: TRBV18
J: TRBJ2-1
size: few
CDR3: CASSQGDEQFF
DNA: TGTGCCAGCTCCCAAGGGGATGAGCAGTTCTTC

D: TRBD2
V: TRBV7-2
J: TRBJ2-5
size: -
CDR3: CASSHRLAEVTETQYF
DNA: TGTGCCAGCAGCCACAGACTAGCGGAGGTAACAGAGACCCAGTACTTC

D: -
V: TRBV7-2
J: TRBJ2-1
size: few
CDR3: CASSLVPGSISYNEQFF
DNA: TGTGCCAGCAGCTTAGTTCCAGGGTCTATCTCCTACAATGAGCAGTTCTTC

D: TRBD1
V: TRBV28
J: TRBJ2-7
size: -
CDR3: CASSSLDRGHPEQYF
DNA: TGTGCCAGCAGTTCCCTCGACAGGGGGCATCCCGAGCAGTACTTC

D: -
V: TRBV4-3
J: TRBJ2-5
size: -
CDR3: CASSQDSGRETQYF
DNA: TGCGCCAGCAGCCAAGATTCCGGGCGAGAGACCCAGTACTTC

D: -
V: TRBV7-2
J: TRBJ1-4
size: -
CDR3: CASRVTGETNEKLFF
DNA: TGTGCCAGCAGGGTTACGGGGGAGACTAATGAAAAACTGTTTTTT

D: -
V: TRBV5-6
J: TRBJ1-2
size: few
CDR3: CASSPGLLGEGYTF
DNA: TGTGCCAGCAGCCCAGGTCTCCTCGGGGAAGGCTACACCTTC